This TCR beta chain emerged from a study of blood T cell repertoires in COVID-19. The data were produced by immunoSEQ multiplex PCR, yet TCRdb's version contains in-frame clones alone and is incomplete. The table lists 200,000 to 300,000 clones, about 83% of them singletons, with around 3.3% in the top ten. Losses at the gene ends were 4 bases for V and 9 bases for J; bases not matched to a gene: 12. CDR3 length: 15 amino acids. CDR1 and CDR2 from the germline V gene are MGHDK and SYGVNS. This clonotype originated in a woman in her thirties or forties who had been exposed to COVID-19. Sequencing was performed on PBMCs or T cells enriched from blood (not recorded which). The V gene is TRBV25-1, the J gene TRBJ2-1, with 7 bases fitting TRBD2. CDR3 DNA sequence: TGTGCCAGCAGTGTCCGTGGGGGGGGAACAGGTGAGCAGTTCTTC. Its protein is CASSVRGGGTGEQFF.